The rows below give T cell receptor beta chains drawn from one sample of a study of tumor and adjacent non-tumor tissue in lung cancer. TCRdb ran MiXCR on the multiplex PCR reads and lists one entry per CDR3 protein. The repertoire holds about 100,000 distinct CDR3 sequences, with around three fifths as singletons. The specimen sequenced was distant non-tumor lung tissue. Every receptor here comes from a man aged 25 to 45 with non-small cell lung cancer. CDR3s include the opening cysteine and the closing phenylalanine or tryptophan. Fields, in order: V gene, D gene, clone size, J gene, CDR3 protein, CDR3 DNA. D genes are given only for firm matches. Only part of the rows carry a size: once, few, many, or a class if the clone is expanded.

TRBV20-1	TRBD1	many	TRBJ2-4	CSARVQGASAKNIQYF	TGCAGTGCTAGAGTTCAGGGGGCGTCAGCCAAAAACATTCAGTACTTC
TRBV12-3/TRBV12-4	-	-	TRBJ2-2	CAGSKHSTGELFF	TGTGCCGGCAGTAAACATTCGACCGGGGAGCTGTTTTTT
TRBV11-3	-	-	TRBJ2-7	CTSSINSYEHYF	TGTACCAGCAGCATTAACTCATACGAGCACTACTTC
TRBV10-3	-	once	TRBJ1-1	CATTAGDTEAFF	TGTGCCACCACCGCTGGGGACACTGAAGCTTTCTTT
TRBV5-1	TRBD2	few	TRBJ2-4	CASSLGGGRPYSTQYF	TGCGCCAGCAGCCTCGGCGGGGGGCGACCTTACAGCACTCAGTACTTC
TRBV6-6	TRBD1	-	TRBJ2-2	CASTRGRDTGERFF	TGTGCCAGCACGAGGGGGCGCGACACCGGGGAGCGGTTTTTT
TRBV6-2/TRBV6-3	-	-	TRBJ2-3	CTSSYLGRADTQYF	TGTACCAGCAGTTACCTGGGAAGGGCAGATACGCAGTATTTT
TRBV12-3/TRBV12-4	-	-	TRBJ1-4	CASSLAEGIGLFF	TGTGCCAGCAGTTTAGCTGAGGGGATTGGGCTGTTTTTT
TRBV11-1	-	-	TRBJ2-7	CASSPFRDLYF	TGTGCCAGCAGCCCATTCAGGGACTTGTACTTC
TRBV5-6	-	-	TRBJ2-3	CASSFTGQTDTQYF	TGTGCCAGCAGCTTCACCGGACAGACAGATACGCAGTACTTT
TRBV7-8	-	-	TRBJ2-1	CASSLGLDKQFF	TGTGCCAGCAGCTTAGGGTTGGATAAGCAATTCTTC
TRBV4-2	-	many	TRBJ1-1	CASSLHGGMSTEAFF	TGTGCCAGCAGCCTCCATGGGGGAATGAGCACTGAAGCTTTCTTT
TRBV5-4	TRBD1	-	TRBJ1-6	CASSRFQGGTRSPLHF	TGTGCCAGCAGCCGATTCCAAGGGGGCACCAGATCACCCCTCCACTTC
TRBV29-1	TRBD1	-	TRBJ1-1	CSVSGQGGTEAFF	TGCAGCGTCAGTGGACAGGGCGGTACTGAAGCTTTCTTT
TRBV11-2	-	once	TRBJ2-1	CATSPRPKIEQFF	TGTGCCACCAGCCCACGCCCGAAGATAGAGCAGTTCTTC
TRBV6-4	TRBD2	-	TRBJ2-2	CASSNSTSGSTGELFF	TGTGCCAGCAGTAACTCGACTAGCGGGAGCACCGGGGAGCTGTTTTTT
TRBV11-2	TRBD1	-	TRBJ2-7	CASGFPTGGLYEQHF	TGTGCCAGCGGCTTCCCGACAGGGGGACTCTACGAGCAGCACTTC
TRBV4-2	-	-	TRBJ2-5	CASSQDWINGLGGQETQYF	TGTGCCAGCAGTCAAGATTGGATTAACGGACTAGGGGGCCAAGAGACCCAGTACTTC
TRBV20-1	TRBD1	-	TRBJ2-7	CNAKSGQAPGQYF	TGCAATGCTAAATCGGGACAGGCCCCTGGGCAGTACTTC
TRBV12-5	-	many	TRBJ2-3	CASERRRQDSTDTQYF	TGTGCTAGTGAACGTCGTCGACAGGATAGCACAGATACGCAGTATTTT
TRBV29-1	TRBD1	many	TRBJ2-7	CSVRDSYTYEQYF	TGCAGCGTTCGGGACAGTTACACCTACGAGCAGTACTTC
TRBV4-2	-	-	TRBJ2-3	CASSQGGSVPPDTQYF	TGTGCCAGCAGCCAAGGCGGGTCCGTCCCTCCAGATACGCAGTATTTT
TRBV2	-	few	TRBJ1-5	CASSDGQGNQPQHF	TGTGCCAGCTCCGACGGGCAGGGCAATCAGCCCCAGCATTTT
TRBV20-1	TRBD1	-	TRBJ2-6	CSARQGARVNVLTF	TGCAGTGCTAGACAGGGGGCTAGGGTCAACGTCCTGACTTTC
TRBV12-5	-	once	TRBJ2-3	CACGLPTRDTQYF	TGTGCTTGTGGTTTGCCGACCCGCGACACGCAGTATTTT
TRBV6-6	-	many	TRBJ2-7	CASSVGQTSHYYEQYF	TGTGCCAGCAGTGTAGGCCAGACAAGCCATTACTACGAGCAGTACTTC
TRBV6-1	-	-	TRBJ2-1	CAIMSRASAAREGYNKQFF	TGTGCCATCATGAGTCGGGCTAGCGCCGCCCGAGAGGGCTACAATAAGCAGTTCTTC
TRBV6-5	-	-	TRBJ1-1	CASNTQEMSEAFF	TGTGCCAGTAATACACAGGAGATGAGTGAAGCTTTCTTT
TRBV11-2	-	once	TRBJ2-7	CASSGDYWSNYEQYF	TGTGCCAGCAGTGGGGATTATTGGAGCAACTATGAGCAGTACTTC
TRBV5-1	TRBD1	-	TRBJ2-7	CASSLEGQAREQYF	TGCGCCAGCAGCCTCGAAGGACAGGCTCGCGAGCAGTACTTC
TRBV6-2/TRBV6-3	TRBD1	-	TRBJ2-1	CGCSYSGEGAVNEQFF	TGTGGCTGCAGTTACTCCGGCGAGGGGGCGGTAAATGAGCAGTTCTTC
TRBV28	-	-	TRBJ2-3	CASSPGSTDIQYF	TGTGCCAGCAGTCCGGGCTCCACAGATATACAGTATTTT
TRBV29-1	-	-	TRBJ2-1	CSAYRGGYNEQFF	TGCAGCGCTTACCGGGGCGGGTACAATGAACAGTTCTTC
TRBV20-1	-	-	TRBJ2-7	CSARDSLYDQYF	TGCAGTGCTAGAGATAGTTTGTACGATCAGTACTTC
TRBV20-1	-	-	TRBJ2-5	CSATQAGKEIQYF	TGCAGCGCTACCCAAGCTGGGAAAGAGATCCAGTACTTC
TRBV6-2/TRBV6-3	TRBD2	many	TRBJ2-3	CASNAGGPDTQYF	TGTGCCAGCAACGCGGGGGGGCCAGATACGCAGTATTTT
TRBV20-1	-	-	TRBJ2-6	CGASRDSNVLTF	TGCGGTGCTAGCAGGGACTCTAACGTCCTGACTTTC
TRBV7-2	TRBD2	-	TRBJ2-7	CASSPGTSGGPFYEQYF	TGTGCCAGCAGCCCAGGGACTAGCGGGGGCCCATTCTACGAGCAGTACTTC
TRBV11-2	-	many	TRBJ1-1	CASSPKGVVTEAFF	TGTGCCAGCAGCCCCAAGGGGGTCGTCACTGAAGCTTTCTTT
TRBV13	TRBD1	-	TRBJ2-7	CASSSGTGLYEQYF	TGTGCCAGCAGCTCCGGGACAGGGCTCTACGAGCAGTACTTC
TRBV20-1	-	-	TRBJ2-2	CSALRQGGNTAELFF	TGCAGTGCCCTTAGACAGGGAGGAAACACCGCGGAGCTGTTTTTT
TRBV29-1	-	once	TRBJ1-1	CNVAWQGIETLF	TGCAACGTTGCATGGCAGGGCATTGAAACTTTATTT
TRBV11-2	-	-	TRBJ1-4	CASSLVSGEMLFF	TGTGCCAGCAGCTTAGTGTCAGGTGAAATGCTGTTTTTT
TRBV20-1	-	-	TRBJ2-1	CSALTGASVLNVQFF	TGCAGTGCCCTGACCGGGGCTAGCGTTCTCAATGTGCAGTTCTTC
TRBV11-2	-	-	TRBJ2-3	CASSLSRGADTQYF	TGTGCCAGCAGTTTAAGCAGGGGGGCAGATACGCAGTATTTT
TRBV14	-	-	TRBJ1-1	CANSQGLNTEAFF	TGTGCGAACAGCCAAGGACTGAACACTGAAGCTTTCTTT
TRBV11-2	TRBD2	-	TRBJ2-3	CASSLRLAESTDTQYF	TGTGCCAGCAGCTTAAGACTAGCGGAAAGCACAGATACGCAGTATTTT